The clone carrying this TCR beta chain has just one count. The data were obtained in a study of OX40 agonist ivuxolimab in advanced cancers. Overall study context: The dose-escalation cohort was about 83% male, with a mean age of approximately 61 years, ranging roughly 20 to 90.

This CDR3 region has 17 residues. V was pared by 0 bases and J by 7 bases, with 7 bases of the junction left unmatched. Germline CDR1 and CDR2: SGDLS and YYNGEE. Here immunoSEQ multiplex PCR was the method, and the copy in TCRdb shows in-frame clones only, minus some. This table holds around 100,000 clones, roughly 90% found once. Sequences were derived from CD4+ or CD8+ T cells sorted from blood, sampled in a trial of the OX40 agonist ivuxolimab. This TCR derives from an adult with an advanced solid tumor such as melanoma, head and neck, liver or kidney cancer. The J gene is TRBJ2-1, the V gene TRBV9; 13 bases agree with TRBD2. CDR3 coding DNA: TGTGCCAGCAGCGTAGAGATTCGGACTAGCGGGGGAAATGAGCAGTTCTTC. This encodes CASSVEIRTSGGNEQFF. Full variable domain (outside the CDR3, taken from reference TRBV9 and TRBJ2-1): DSGVTQTPKHLITATGQRVTLRCSPRSGDLSVYWYQQSLDQGLQFLIQYYNGEERAKGNILERFSAQQFPDLHSELNLSSLELGDSALYFCASSVEIRTSGGNEQFFGPGTRLTVL.